This T cell receptor (beta chain) was sequenced during a study of T cell repertoires in cytomegalovirus infection. TCRdb re-called the reads with MiXCR, one entry per CDR3 protein. This table holds 500,000 or so distinct CDR3 sequences, more than 15% found once. Germline V gene lookup returns CDR1 SQVTM and CDR2 ANQGSEA. V was clipped by 2 bases and J by 6 bases; unmatched bases: 9. This CDR3 is 15 amino acids long. Sequencing was performed on CD8+ T cells from PBMCs. The J gene is TRBJ1-2, the V gene TRBV29-1, with 10 bases lining up with TRBD1. This receptor was taken from a human donor in good health (CMV status not recorded). Some clones in this sample may be carry-over from other donors' samples. CDR3 sequence: CSVEQDRGYQDGYTF. CDR3 DNA: TGCAGCGTTGAACAGGACAGGGGGTACCAGGATGGCTACACCTTC. The full variable domain, its missing parts supplied by reference TRBV29-1 and TRBJ1-2, is SAVISQKPSRDICQRGTSLTIQCQVDSQVTMMFWYRQQPGQSLTLIATANQGSEATYESGFVIDKFPISRPNLTFSTLTVSNMSPEDSSIYLCSVEQDRGYQDGYTFGSGTRLTVV.